One sample yielded the 5 T cell receptor beta chains listed below, sequenced in a study of radiation and T cells in renal cell carcinoma. The time point is: baseline pretreatment blood. Documented treatment: 15 Gy SBRT to primary tumor, nephrectomy 4 weeks later. Sequencing was performed with immunoSEQ multiplex PCR; in TCRdb, only in-frame clones are kept and a portion is missing. The table has about 59,000 clones, over 70% seen once; the top ten hold approximately 7%. Material: blood, obtained from a patient whose treatment included radiotherapy and nephrectomy. The receptors here all came from a man aged 55 to 70 with renal cell carcinoma.

This rearrangement joins TRBV5-4 to TRBJ2-1, with 8 bases matching TRBD2. The germline CDR1 and CDR2 sequences are SGHNT and YYREEE (reference sequence). This CDR3 has 14 residues. V lost 3 bases and J lost 6; bases outside the gene matches: 5. The CDR3 protein is CASSSRREVNEQFF. CDR3 in DNA: TGTGCCAGCAGCTCGAGGCGGGAGGTCAATGAGCAGTTCTTC.

The rearrangement uses TRBV25-1 and TRBJ1-2, with 12 nucleotides matching TRBD1. The CDR3 extends over 14 amino acids. Per the germline V gene, CDR1 is MGHDK and CDR2 is SYGVNS. V gave up 7 bases and J gave up 8 bases; unmatched junction bases: 8. The CDR3 loop reads CASTRDRGRGGYTF. In nucleotides, the CDR3 is TGTGCCAGCACCCGGGACAGGGGGCGTGGAGGCTACACCTTC.

The chain joins TRBV18 to TRBJ2-3, with TRBD2 identical over 11 bases. The V and J ends lost 6 bases and 0 bases, in that order; junction bases with no gene match: 11. The CDR3 has 18 residues. CDR1 KGHSH and CDR2 LQKENI come from the germline V gene. The CDR3 spells CASSPRRLAGTSTDTQYF. CDR3 coding DNA: TGTGCCAGCTCCCCCCGGAGACTAGCGGGGACTAGCACAGATACGCAGTATTTT. Based on the CDR3 plus reference TRBV18 and TRBJ2-3, the full variable domain is NAGVMQNPRHLVRRRGQEARLRCSPMKGHSHVYWYRQLPEEGLKFMVYLQKENIIDESGMPKERFSAEFPKEGPSILRIQQVVRGDSAAYFCASSPRRLAGTSTDTQYFGPGTRLTVL.

The chain couples TRBV7-2 to TRBJ1-2, with no clear D. Germline lookup yields CDR1 SGHTA and CDR2 FQGNSA. This CDR3 is 14 amino acids long. Trimming cost V 5 bases and J 4 bases, with 14 bases left between them. The CDR3 spells CASSHASGVYGYTF. CDR3 DNA sequence: TGTGCCAGCAGCCATGCTTCCGGGGTCTATGGCTACACCTTC. Full variable domain (rest looked up from reference TRBV7-2 and TRBJ1-2): GAGVSQSPSNKVTEKGKDVELRCDPISGHTALYWYRQSLGQGLEFLIYFQGNSAPDKSGLPSDRFSAERTGGSVSTLTIQRTQQEDSAVYLCASSHASGVYGYTFGSGTRLTVV.

The rearrangement joins TRBV6-1 to TRBJ1-1; tentative D call: TRBD1 (5 bases). The CDR3 has 16 amino acids. The V and J ends lost 6 bases and 3 bases respectively, with 20 bases between them. In germline, CDR1 is MNHNS, CDR2 SASEGT. CDR3 region: CASSETVDLGDTEAFF. DNA for the CDR3: TGTGCCAGCAGCGAAACGGTGGATTTGGGGGACACTGAAGCTTTCTTT.